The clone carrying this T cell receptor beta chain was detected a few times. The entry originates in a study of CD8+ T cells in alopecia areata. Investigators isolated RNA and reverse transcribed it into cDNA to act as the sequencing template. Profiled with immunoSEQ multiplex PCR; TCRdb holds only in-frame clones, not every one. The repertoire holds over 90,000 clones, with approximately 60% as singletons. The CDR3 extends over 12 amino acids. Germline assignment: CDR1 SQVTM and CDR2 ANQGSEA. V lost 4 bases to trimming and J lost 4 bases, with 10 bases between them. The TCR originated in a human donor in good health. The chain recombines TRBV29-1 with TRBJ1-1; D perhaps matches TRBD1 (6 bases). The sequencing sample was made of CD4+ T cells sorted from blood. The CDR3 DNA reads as TGCAGCGTTGCTGGGGGGCCCACTGAAGCTTTCTTT. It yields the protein CSVAGGPTEAFF.